What follows describes a single TCR beta chain. The CDR3 extends over 13 amino acids. V was shortened by 6 bases and J by 3 bases, with 14 bases between the two germline ends. Germline CDR1 reads SQVTM; CDR2 reads ANQGSEA. This specimen belongs to a study of tumor-infiltrating lymphocytes in primary liver carcinoma. The source material, 20-30 mg of unsorted bulk tissue, was used to co-extract RNA and DNA. Making TCR beta cDNA involved approximately 480 ng total RNA and a constant-region primer. Library construction for TCR beta comprised three nested multiplex PCR rounds performed with slightly modified ARM-PCR. Running 9 to 11 cycles apiece, the first two PCR rounds relied on TRBV1-TRBV30 forward primers together with a C-beta reverse primer. TCRdb reprocessed the multiplex PCR reads with MiXCR, giving one entry per CDR3 protein. The table records about 100,000 distinct CDR3 sequences, 55% to 75% of them present only once.

The source of this sequence is an older woman with primary liver carcinoma and hepatitis B virus infection. The chain uses TRBV29-1 and TRBJ1-1; D possibly corresponds to TRBD1 (5 bases). The sequenced material came from liver tumor tissue from sampling region 5. Subset given: tumor region T5, tumor centre. The chain's CDR3 is CSVLSRGDTEAFF. In DNA form, the CDR3 reads TGCAGCGTGCTGTCAAGGGGTGACACTGAAGCTTTCTTT.